One and the same sample provided the 8 T cell receptor beta chains below, sequenced in a study of neoadjuvant anti-PD-1 for oral cavity cancer. As to time point: after neoadjuvant nivolumab, at surgical resection. This table comes from immunoSEQ multiplex PCR, and its TCRdb copy is limited to in-frame clones, with some not included. This table has some 29,000 clones, 80% appearing once. This material consisted of PBMCs, taken after nivolumab (anti-PD-1) treatment. The receptor source for this set is a person between 35 and 79 years old with oral cavity squamous cell carcinoma.

V is TRBV19 and J is TRBJ2-1, with no clear D. Trimming left V 2 bases short and J 4 bases short, with 6 bases between. The V gene's germline CDR1 is LNHDA and CDR2 SQIVND (reference sequence). The length of the CDR3 is 13 residues. This CDR3 reads CASSIWGYNEQFF. Here the CDR3 DNA reads TGTGCCAGTAGTATATGGGGATACAATGAGCAGTTCTTC.

This clone was recorded a few times. The chain employs TRBV2 and TRBJ2-1; 9 nucleotides match TRBD2. CDR1 is SNHLY, CDR2 FYNNEI, per germline. The V and J ends lost 6 bases and 7 bases, in that order; junction bases with no gene match: 7. The CDR3 is made up of 14 amino acids. CDR3 in amino acids: CASSHGGGVNEQFF. In DNA, the CDR3 is TGTGCCAGCAGCCACGGCGGGGGGGTGAATGAGCAGTTCTTC.

The chain uses TRBV19 and TRBJ2-7; D unresolved. The CDR3 spans 14 residues. V lost 5 bases and J 4 bases, leaving 15 bases between the germline ends. CDR1 LNHDA and CDR2 SQIVND come from the germline V gene (reference sequence). The CDR3 region has the DNA TGTGCCAGTAGTCCCTTGGGGTTAGGATACGAGCAGTACTTC. Residues: CASSPLGLGYEQYF. Based on the CDR3 plus reference TRBV19 and TRBJ2-7, the full variable domain is DGGITQSPKYLFRKEGQNVTLSCEQNLNHDAMYWYRQDPGQGLRLIYYSQIVNDFQKGDIAEGYSVSREKKESFPLTVTSAQKNPTAFYLCASSPLGLGYEQYFGPGTRLTVT.

The chain uses TRBV11-2 and TRBJ2-5, with D possibly TRBD1 on 6 matching bases. The CDR3 covers 16 residues. The germline V gene encodes CDR1 SGHAT and CDR2 FQNNGV. V was trimmed by 6 bases and J by 7 bases, leaving 24 bases between them. The CDR3: CASRARGQRRSTTQYF. CDR3 DNA sequence: TGTGCCAGCAGAGCCCGAGGACAGAGGAGGAGCACGACCCAGTACTTC.

The rearrangement links TRBV9 to TRBJ2-5; D is tentatively TRBD1 or TRBD2 (5 bases each). Germline V gives CDR1 SGDLS, CDR2 YYNGEE. This CDR3 spans 14 amino acids. V was clipped by 8 bases and J by 1 base, with 15 bases between them. The CDR3 here is CARDKWGPQETQYF. In nucleotides, the CDR3 is TGTGCCAGAGACAAGTGGGGACCCCAAGAGACCCAGTACTTC.

The chain couples TRBV7-2 to TRBJ1-6, with D unclear. The V and J ends lost 5 bases and 5 bases respectively, with 13 bases between them. The CDR3 runs 15 residues. Germline lookup yields CDR1 SGHTA and CDR2 FQGNSA. The DNA of the CDR3 is TGTGCCAGCAGCCTAGGCGGCAGCAATAATTCACCCCTCCACTTT. As protein: CASSLGGSNNSPLHF.

This sequence joins TRBV5-4 and TRBJ1-1; 7 bases map to TRBD1. The J segment lost 4 bases and the V segment lost 4 bases, leaving 4 bases of the junction unmatched. The CDR3 is 13 amino acids. Germline V gene lookup returns CDR1 SGHNT and CDR2 YYREEE (reference sequence). CDR3 nucleotides: TGTGCCAGCAGCGGTAGGGGGCCCACTGAAGCTTTCTTT. This codes for CASSGRGPTEAFF.

V gene TRBV5-6 combines with J gene TRBJ1-3; D call uncertain. Germline loops: CDR1 SGHDT, CDR2 YYEEEE. Trimming took 0 bases from V and 2 from J, leaving 6 bases between them. The CDR3 has 14 residues. CDR3 DNA sequence: TGTGCCAGCAGCTTGGTGATTACTGGAAACACCATATATTTT. Amino acids: CASSLVITGNTIYF.